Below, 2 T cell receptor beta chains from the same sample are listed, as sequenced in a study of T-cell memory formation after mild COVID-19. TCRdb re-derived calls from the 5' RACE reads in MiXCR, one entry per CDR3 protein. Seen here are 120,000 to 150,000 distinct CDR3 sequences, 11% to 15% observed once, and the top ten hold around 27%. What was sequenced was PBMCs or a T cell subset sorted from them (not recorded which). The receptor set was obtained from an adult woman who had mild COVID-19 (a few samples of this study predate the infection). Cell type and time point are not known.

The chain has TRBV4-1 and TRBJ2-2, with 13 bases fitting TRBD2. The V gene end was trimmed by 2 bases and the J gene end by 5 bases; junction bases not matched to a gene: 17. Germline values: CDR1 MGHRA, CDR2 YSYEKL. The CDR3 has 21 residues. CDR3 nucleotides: TGCGCCAGCAGCCAAAGATGGGTTGTGACTAGCGGGGGGCCGGGGACCGGGGAGCTGTTTTTT. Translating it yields CASSQRWVVTSGGPGTGELFF.

CDR3 nucleotide sequence: TGTGCCACCAGGTGGGGCCCGGGGCGGGAGCAGTTCTTC. This translates into CATRWGPGREQFF. The chain couples TRBV24-1 to TRBJ2-1, with D tentatively TRBD1 or TRBD2 (5 bases each). The germline CDR1 and CDR2 sequences are KGHDR and SFDVKD. Deletions cut 7 bases from V and 10 bases from J, with 16 bases between. This CDR3 is built from 13 residues.